The 16 T cell receptor beta chains in this list originate from one sample, sequenced in a study of T cells after yellow fever vaccination. TCRdb itself ran the 5' RACE reads through MiXCR, one entry per CDR3 protein. The table lists around 350,000 distinct CDR3 sequences, roughly 12% of them singletons, with roughly a sixth in the top ten. The sample consisted of PBMCs, taken on the day of the first yellow fever vaccination. The receptors shown here come from a man between 18 and 35 years old who received the YFV17D yellow fever vaccine.

The chain carries TRBV5-8 and TRBJ1-6; D remains ambiguous. The CDR3 has 17 residues. Germline loops: CDR1 SGHTS, CDR2 YDEGEE. Trimming cost V 0 bases and J 0 bases, with 10 bases left between them. The CDR3 here is CASSLETSSSYNSPLHF. DNA for the CDR3: TGTGCCAGCAGCTTGGAGACGTCGAGCTCCTATAATTCACCCCTCCACTTT.

This chain uses TRBV5-1 with TRBJ2-7; D possibly uses TRBD1 or TRBD2 (5 bases each). The germline CDR1 and CDR2 sequences are SGHRS and YFSETQ. This CDR3 region has 12 residues. Trimming shortened V by 2 bases and J by 4 bases, and 7 bases separated the two germline ends. CDR3 sequence reads: CASSFEGYEQYV. For the CDR3, the DNA is TGCGCCAGCAGCTTCGAGGGGTACGAGCAGTACGTC.

This clonotype turned up a few times. The rearrangement joins TRBV7-3 to TRBJ2-3; TRBD1 matches 9 bases. CDR3 length: 17 amino acids. V trimming: 0 bases; J trimming: 5 bases; junction bases outside the gene matches: 9. CDR1 and CDR2 from the germline V gene are SGHTA and FQGTGA. CDR3 residues: CASSLTPGTGSRDTQYF. The CDR3 coding sequence is TGTGCCAGCAGCTTAACACCCGGGACAGGGTCACGAGATACGCAGTATTTT.

This chain joins TRBV6-1 and TRBJ2-2, with D unclear. Trimming stripped 6 bases from V and 3 bases from J, with 14 bases between. CDR3 size: 15 residues. Per the germline V gene, CDR1 is MNHNS and CDR2 is SASEGT. This CDR3 is CASSRTAFDTGELFF. The DNA of the CDR3 is TGTGCCAGCAGCCGAACGGCTTTTGACACCGGGGAGCTGTTTTTT.

This clonotype occurred a few times. The chain couples TRBV29-1 to TRBJ2-5, with D possibly matching TRBD2 (5 bases). Trimming stripped 4 bases from V and 5 bases from J, with 14 bases between. Looked up from germline, CDR1 is SQVTM and CDR2 is ANQGSEA. The CDR3 is 13 residues long. The CDR3, as DNA: TGCAGCGTTGGTCTTGCGGAGCGGGAGACCCAGTACTTC. It yields the protein CSVGLAERETQYF.

V gene TRBV6-2 or TRBV6-3 combines with J gene TRBJ1-2; D is uncertain. The CDR3 extends over 13 amino acids. The germline CDR1 and CDR2 sequences are MNHEY and SVGEGT. V was clipped by 4 bases and J by 4 bases, with 10 bases between them. The CDR3, as DNA: TGTGCCAGCAGTTCTAGGGTCGGCTATGGCTACACCTTC. It is translated as CASSSRVGYGYTF.

This clonotype came up a few times. The gene calls are TRBV4-1 and TRBJ1-5; tentative D call: TRBD1 (6 bases). The CDR3 contains 16 residues. Trimming removed 0 bases from V and 4 bases from J, with 13 bases in between. Germline-derived CDR1 and CDR2 are MGHRA and YSYEKL. Here the CDR3 DNA reads TGCGCCAGCAGCCAAGACCCCGGGACACTTAATCAGCCCCAGCATTTT. As protein: CASSQDPGTLNQPQHF.

CDR3 DNA: TGTGCCAGCAGATTCGGGACAGTCAAGTCCTTTCAGAAAGCTTTCTTT. Residues: CASRFGTVKSFQKAFF. This chain connects TRBV28 to TRBJ1-1; the match to TRBD1 covers 7 bases. CDR1 is MDHEN, CDR2 SYDVKM, per germline. Trimming cost V 6 bases and J 9 bases; bases outside gene matches: 19. The CDR3 sequence is 16 residues long.

CDR3 sequence (DNA): TGTGCCAGCAGTGAGGTGGGATCCAGGAATACGCAGTATTTT. This codes for CASSEVGSRNTQYF. V usage is TRBV28 and J usage is TRBJ2-3; D unclear. The CDR3 is 14 residues long. CDR1 and CDR2 from the germline V gene are MDHEN and SYDVKM. Between the trimmed V and J ends, which lost 5 bases and 7 bases, there was a span of 16 bases.

The rearrangement uses TRBV7-6 and TRBJ2-2, with D perhaps matching TRBD2 (6 bases). Trimming took off 2 bases at V and 0 bases at J, with 10 bases between the two ends. The CDR3 has 16 amino acids. Germline CDR1 reads SGHVS; CDR2 reads FNYEAQ. The CDR3 sequence: CASSLNSGANTGELFF. CDR3 sequence (DNA): TGTGCCAGCAGCTTAAATAGCGGCGCGAACACCGGGGAGCTGTTTTTT.

This clonotype was found many times. The chain has TRBV20-1 and TRBJ1-1; D is uncertain. Looked up from germline, CDR1 is DFQATT and CDR2 is SNEGSKA (reference sequence). V lost 8 bases and J 0 bases, leaving 16 bases between the germline ends. The CDR3 covers 14 residues. The CDR3 region is CSPLSGVMNTEAFF. The CDR3 DNA follows: TGCAGTCCCCTAAGTGGGGTAATGAACACTGAAGCTTTCTTT.

This clonotype was counted a few times. The CDR3 DNA reads TGTGCCAGCAGTTTATTTTTGGGACCCACCCGCACAGATACGCAGTATTTT. Its protein is CASSLFLGPTRTDTQYF. V and J are TRBV27 and TRBJ2-3; D tentatively reads TRBD1 or TRBD2 (5 bases each). V shed 1 base and J shed 1 base, with 15 bases lying between them. The CDR3 consists of 17 residues. CDR1 and CDR2 from the germline V gene are MNHEY and SMNVEV (reference sequence).

This clonotype was observed a few times. The V and J genes are TRBV6-5 and TRBJ1-5; TRBD1 is a possible D gene (5 bases). V was shortened by 2 bases and J by 7 bases, with 9 bases between the two germline ends. The CDR3 consists of 13 residues. Germline V gene lookup returns CDR1 MNHEY and CDR2 SVGAGI. The CDR3 here is CASSYRDGQPQHF. In DNA, the CDR3 is TGTGCCAGCAGTTACAGGGACGGCCAGCCCCAGCATTTT.

This clonotype was counted between two and nine times. The junction and the germline gene differ at one end; a read error may be behind it. V and J are TRBV3-1 and TRBJ2-3; 12 nucleotides agree with TRBD1. CDR3 size: 19 residues. Germline CDR1 reads LGHDT; CDR2 reads YNNKEL (reference sequence). This chain's CDR3 is CATSQVGTGGGTGTDTQYF. In DNA form, the CDR3 reads TGTGCCACCAGCCAAGTCGGGACAGGGGGCGGTACGGGCACAGATACGCAGTATTTT.

This clonotype has only a few counts. In nucleotides, the CDR3 is TGCGCCAGCAGCTTTGGTACGGGTCGACTCGTTTCAGAGACCCAGTACTTC. It yields the protein CASSFGTGRLVSETQYF. The chain links TRBV5-1 to TRBJ2-5; no definite D call. Trimming stripped 2 bases from V and 4 bases from J, with 21 bases between. From germline, CDR1 is SGHRS and CDR2 YFSETQ. This CDR3 spans 17 amino acids.

This chain uses TRBV4-2 with TRBJ2-6; D gene uncertain. The CDR3 loop spans 15 amino acids. Trimming removed 5 bases at V and 4 bases at J, with 12 bases between. The V gene's germline CDR1 is LGHNA and CDR2 YNFKEQ. CDR3 amino acids: CASSNGGLGANVLTF. In nucleotides, the CDR3 is TGTGCCAGCAGCAATGGCGGTCTGGGGGCCAACGTCCTGACTTTC.